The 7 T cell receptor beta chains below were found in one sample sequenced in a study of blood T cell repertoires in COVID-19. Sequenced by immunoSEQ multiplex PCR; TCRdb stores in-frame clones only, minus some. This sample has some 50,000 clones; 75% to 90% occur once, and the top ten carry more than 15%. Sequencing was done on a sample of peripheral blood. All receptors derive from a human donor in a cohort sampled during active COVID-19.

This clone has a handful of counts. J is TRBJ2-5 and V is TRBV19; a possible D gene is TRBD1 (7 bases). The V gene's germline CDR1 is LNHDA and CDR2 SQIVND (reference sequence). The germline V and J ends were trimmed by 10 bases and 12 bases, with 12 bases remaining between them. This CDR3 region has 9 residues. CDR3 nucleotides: TGTGCCATTCCAGGGGGGAAGTACTTC. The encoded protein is CAIPGGKYF.

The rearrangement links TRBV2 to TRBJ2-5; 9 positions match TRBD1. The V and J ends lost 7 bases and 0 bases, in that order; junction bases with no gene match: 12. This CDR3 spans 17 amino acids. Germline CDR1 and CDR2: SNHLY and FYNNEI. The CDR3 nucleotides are TGTGCCAGCAACCAACCCCAGGGGACAGGGAACCAAGAGACCCAGTACTTC. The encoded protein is CASNQPQGTGNQETQYF.

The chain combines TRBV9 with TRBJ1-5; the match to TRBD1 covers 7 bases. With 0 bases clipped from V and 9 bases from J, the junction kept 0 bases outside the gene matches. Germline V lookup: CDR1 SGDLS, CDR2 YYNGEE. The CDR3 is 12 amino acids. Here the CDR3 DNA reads TGTGCCAGCAGCGTAGCAGGGGGGCCCCAGCATTTT. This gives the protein CASSVAGGPQHF.

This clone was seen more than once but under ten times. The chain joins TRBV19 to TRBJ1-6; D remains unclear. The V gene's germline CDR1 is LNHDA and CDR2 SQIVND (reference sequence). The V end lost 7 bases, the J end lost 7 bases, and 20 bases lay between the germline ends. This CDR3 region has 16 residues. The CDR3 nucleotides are TGTGCCAGTACCCTGGTGTGGCCGCCATACAATTCACCCCTCCACTTT. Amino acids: CASTLVWPPYNSPLHF.

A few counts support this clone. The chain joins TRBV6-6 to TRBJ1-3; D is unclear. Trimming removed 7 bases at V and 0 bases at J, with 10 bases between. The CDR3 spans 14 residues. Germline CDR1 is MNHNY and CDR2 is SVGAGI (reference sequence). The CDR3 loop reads CASTALSSGNTIYF. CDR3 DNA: TGTGCCAGCACGGCACTAAGCTCTGGAAACACCATATATTTT.

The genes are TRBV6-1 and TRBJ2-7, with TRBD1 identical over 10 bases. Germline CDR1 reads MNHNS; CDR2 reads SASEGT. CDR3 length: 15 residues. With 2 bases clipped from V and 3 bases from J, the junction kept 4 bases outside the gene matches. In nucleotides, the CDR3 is TGTGCCAGCAGTGAAAGGACAGGGGGATTCTACGAGCAGTACTTC. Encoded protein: CASSERTGGFYEQYF.

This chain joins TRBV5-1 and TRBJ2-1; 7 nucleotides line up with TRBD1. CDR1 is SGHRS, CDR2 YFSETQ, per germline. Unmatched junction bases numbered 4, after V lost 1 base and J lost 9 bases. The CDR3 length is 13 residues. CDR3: CASSLTRDSEQFF. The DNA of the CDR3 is TGCGCCAGCAGCTTGACGAGGGACAGTGAGCAGTTCTTC.